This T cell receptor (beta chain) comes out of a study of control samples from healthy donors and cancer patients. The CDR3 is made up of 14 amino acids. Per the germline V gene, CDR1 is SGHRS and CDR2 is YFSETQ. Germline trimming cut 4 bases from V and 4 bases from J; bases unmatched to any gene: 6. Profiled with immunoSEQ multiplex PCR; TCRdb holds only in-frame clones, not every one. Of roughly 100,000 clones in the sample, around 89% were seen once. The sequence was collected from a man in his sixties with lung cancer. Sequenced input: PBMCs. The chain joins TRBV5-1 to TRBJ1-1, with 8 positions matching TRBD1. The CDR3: CASSQGQVGTEAFF. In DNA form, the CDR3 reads TGCGCCAGCAGCCAGGGACAGGTTGGCACTGAAGCTTTCTTT.